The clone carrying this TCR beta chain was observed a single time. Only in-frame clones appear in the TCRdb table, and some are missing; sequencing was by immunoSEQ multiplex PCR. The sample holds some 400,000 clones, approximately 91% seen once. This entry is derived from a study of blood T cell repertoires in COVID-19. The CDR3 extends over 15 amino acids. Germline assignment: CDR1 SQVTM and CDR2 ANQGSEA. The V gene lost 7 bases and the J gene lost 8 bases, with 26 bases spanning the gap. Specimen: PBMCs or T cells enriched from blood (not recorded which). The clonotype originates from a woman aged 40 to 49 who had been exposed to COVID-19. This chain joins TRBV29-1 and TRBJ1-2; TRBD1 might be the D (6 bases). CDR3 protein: CSAKRGTGQRKGYTF. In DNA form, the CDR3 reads TGCAGCGCAAAAAGGGGGACCGGACAGAGAAAGGGCTACACCTTC.